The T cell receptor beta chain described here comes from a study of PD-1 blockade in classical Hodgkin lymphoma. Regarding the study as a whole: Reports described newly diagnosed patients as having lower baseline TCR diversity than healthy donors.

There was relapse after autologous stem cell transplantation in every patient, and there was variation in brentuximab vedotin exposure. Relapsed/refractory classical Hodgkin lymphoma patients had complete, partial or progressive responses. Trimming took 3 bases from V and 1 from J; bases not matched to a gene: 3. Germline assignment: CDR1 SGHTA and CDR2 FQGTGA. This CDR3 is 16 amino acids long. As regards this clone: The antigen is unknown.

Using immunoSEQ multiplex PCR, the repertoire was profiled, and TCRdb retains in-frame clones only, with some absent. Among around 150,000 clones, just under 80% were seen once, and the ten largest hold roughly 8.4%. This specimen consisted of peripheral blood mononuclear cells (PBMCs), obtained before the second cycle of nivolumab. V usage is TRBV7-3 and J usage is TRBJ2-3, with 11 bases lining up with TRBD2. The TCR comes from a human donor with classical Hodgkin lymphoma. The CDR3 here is CASSLTSGVGTDTQYF. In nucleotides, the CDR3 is TGTGCCAGCAGCTTGACTAGCGGGGTGGGCACAGATACGCAGTATTTT.